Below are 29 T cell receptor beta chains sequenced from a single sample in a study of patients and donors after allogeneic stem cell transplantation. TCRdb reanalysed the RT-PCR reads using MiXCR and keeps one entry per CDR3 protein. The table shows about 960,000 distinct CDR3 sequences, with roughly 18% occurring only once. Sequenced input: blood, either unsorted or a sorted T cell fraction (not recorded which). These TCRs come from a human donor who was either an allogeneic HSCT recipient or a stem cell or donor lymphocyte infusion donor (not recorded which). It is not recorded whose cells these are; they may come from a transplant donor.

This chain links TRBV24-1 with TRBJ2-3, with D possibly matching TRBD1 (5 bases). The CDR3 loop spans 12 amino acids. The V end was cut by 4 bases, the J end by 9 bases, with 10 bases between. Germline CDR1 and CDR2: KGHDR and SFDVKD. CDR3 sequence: CATSDADRTQYF. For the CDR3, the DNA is TGTGCCACCAGTGACGCCGACAGAACGCAGTATTTT.

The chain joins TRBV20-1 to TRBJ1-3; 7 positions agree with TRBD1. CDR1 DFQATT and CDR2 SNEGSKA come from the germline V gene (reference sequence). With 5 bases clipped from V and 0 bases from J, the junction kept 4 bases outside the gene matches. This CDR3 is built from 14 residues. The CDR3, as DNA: TGCAGTGCTTGGGACAGAGCCTCTGGAAACACCATATATTTT. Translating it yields CSAWDRASGNTIYF.

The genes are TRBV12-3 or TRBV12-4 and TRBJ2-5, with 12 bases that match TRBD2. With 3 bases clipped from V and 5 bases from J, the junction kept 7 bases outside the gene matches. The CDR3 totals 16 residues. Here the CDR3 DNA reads TGTGCCAGCAGTTTTGAGGCTAGCGGGGGGGCGGAGACCCAGTACTTC. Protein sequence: CASSFEASGGAETQYF.

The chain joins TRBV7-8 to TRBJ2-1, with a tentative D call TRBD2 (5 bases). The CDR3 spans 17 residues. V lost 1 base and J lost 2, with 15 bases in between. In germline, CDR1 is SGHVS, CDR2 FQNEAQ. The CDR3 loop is CASSLEGLEVAYNEQFF. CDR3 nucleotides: TGTGCCAGCAGCTTAGAAGGGCTGGAGGTCGCCTACAATGAGCAGTTCTTC.

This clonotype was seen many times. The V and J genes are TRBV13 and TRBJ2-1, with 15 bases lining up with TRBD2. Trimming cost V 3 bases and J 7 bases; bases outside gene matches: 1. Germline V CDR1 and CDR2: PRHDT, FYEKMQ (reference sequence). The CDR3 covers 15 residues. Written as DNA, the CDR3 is TGTGCCAGCAGCTTCGGGACTAGCGGGAGGAATGAGCAGTTCTTC. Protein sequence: CASSFGTSGRNEQFF.

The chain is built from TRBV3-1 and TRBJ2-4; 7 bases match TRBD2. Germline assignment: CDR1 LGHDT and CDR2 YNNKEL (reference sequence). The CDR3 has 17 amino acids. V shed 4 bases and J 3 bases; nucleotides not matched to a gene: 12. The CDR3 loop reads CASSPLVSGGHKNIQYF. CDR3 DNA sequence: TGTGCCAGCAGCCCCTTGGTGTCGGGAGGACACAAAAACATTCAGTACTTC. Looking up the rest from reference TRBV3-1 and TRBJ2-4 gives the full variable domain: DTAVSQTPKYLVTQMGNDKSIKCEQNLGHDTMYWYKQDSKKFLKIMFSYNNKELIINETVPNRFSPKSPDKAHLNLHINSLELGDSAVYFCASSPLVSGGHKNIQYFGAGTRLSVL.

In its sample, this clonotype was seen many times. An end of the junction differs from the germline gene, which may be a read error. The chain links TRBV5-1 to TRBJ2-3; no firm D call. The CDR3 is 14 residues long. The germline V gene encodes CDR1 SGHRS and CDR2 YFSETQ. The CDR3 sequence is CASSFGRTTDTQYF. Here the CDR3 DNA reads TGTGCCAGCAGTTTCGGAAGGACCACAGATACGCAGTATTTT. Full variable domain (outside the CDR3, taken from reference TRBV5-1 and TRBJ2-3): KAGVTQTPRYLIKTRGQQVTLSCSPISGHRSVSWYQQTPGQGLQFLFEYFSETQRNKGNFPGRFSGRQFSNSRSEMNVSTLELGDSALYLCASSFGRTTDTQYFGPGTRLTVL.

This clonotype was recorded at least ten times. The CDR3 protein is CASSLTGAGNTIYF. The CDR3 region has the DNA TGTGCCAGCAGTTTGACAGGGGCTGGAAACACCATATATTTT. The chain links TRBV12-3 or TRBV12-4 to TRBJ1-3, with 8 bases aligning to TRBD1. V was pared by 3 bases and J by 2 bases, with 0 bases of the junction left unmatched. The CDR3 contains 14 residues.

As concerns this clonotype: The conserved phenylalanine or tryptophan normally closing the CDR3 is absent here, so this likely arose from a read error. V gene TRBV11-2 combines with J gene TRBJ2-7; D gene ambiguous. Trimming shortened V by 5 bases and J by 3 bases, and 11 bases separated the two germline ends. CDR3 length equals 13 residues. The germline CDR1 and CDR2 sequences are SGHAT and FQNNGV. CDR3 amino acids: CASSGRTYYEQYL. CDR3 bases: TGTGCCAGCAGCGGCCGGACGTACTACGAGCAGTACCTC.

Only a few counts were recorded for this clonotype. CDR3 in DNA: TGTGCCAGCAGACAAACCCTAGGACAGGGGATAGATACCTTC. This encodes CASRQTLGQGIDTF. V is TRBV12-3 or TRBV12-4 and J is TRBJ1-2, with 9 bases matching TRBD1. With V trimmed by 6 bases and J by 14 bases, 16 bases remained unmatched. The CDR3 loop spans 14 amino acids.

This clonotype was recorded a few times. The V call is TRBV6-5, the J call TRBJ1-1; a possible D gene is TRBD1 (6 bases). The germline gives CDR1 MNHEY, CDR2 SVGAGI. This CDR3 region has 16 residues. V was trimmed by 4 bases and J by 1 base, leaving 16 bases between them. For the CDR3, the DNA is TGTGCCAGCAGTTCCGGGCAGGGGAGGCAGAACACTGAAGCTTTCTTT. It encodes CASSSGQGRQNTEAFF.

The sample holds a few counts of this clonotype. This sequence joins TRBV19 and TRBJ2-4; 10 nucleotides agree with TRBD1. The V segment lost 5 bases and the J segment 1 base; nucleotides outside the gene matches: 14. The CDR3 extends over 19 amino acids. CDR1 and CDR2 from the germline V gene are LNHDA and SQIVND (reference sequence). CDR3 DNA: TGTGCCAGTAGTCCAAAGGCCGGGACAGGGGACGGTGCCAAAAACATTCAGTACTTC. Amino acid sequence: CASSPKAGTGDGAKNIQYF.

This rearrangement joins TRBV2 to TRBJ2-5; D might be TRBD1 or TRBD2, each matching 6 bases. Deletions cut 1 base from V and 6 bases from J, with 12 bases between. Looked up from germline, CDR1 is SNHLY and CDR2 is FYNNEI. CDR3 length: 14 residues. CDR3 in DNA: TGTGCCAGCAGTGAAGGGCAGGGGAGGAAGACCCAGTACTTC. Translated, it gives CASSEGQGRKTQYF.

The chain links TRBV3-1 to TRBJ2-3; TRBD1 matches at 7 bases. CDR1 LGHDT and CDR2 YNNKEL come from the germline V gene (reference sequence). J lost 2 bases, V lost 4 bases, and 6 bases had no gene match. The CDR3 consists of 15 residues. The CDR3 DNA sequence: TGTGCCAGCAGCCCAACGGACAGGACCACAGATACGCAGTATTTT. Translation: CASSPTDRTTDTQYF.

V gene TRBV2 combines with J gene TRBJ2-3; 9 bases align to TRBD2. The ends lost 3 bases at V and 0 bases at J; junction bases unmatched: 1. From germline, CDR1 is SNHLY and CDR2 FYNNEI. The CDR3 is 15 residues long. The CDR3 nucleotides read TGTGCCAGCAGTGAGGGACTAGCTAGCACAGATACGCAGTATTTT. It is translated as CASSEGLASTDTQYF.

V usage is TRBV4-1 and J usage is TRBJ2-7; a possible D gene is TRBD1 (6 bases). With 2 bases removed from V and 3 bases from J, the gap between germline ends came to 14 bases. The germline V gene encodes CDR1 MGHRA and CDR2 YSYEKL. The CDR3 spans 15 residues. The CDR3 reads CASSQTGTLDYEQYF. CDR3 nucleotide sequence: TGCGCCAGCAGCCAAACAGGGACCCTGGACTACGAGCAGTACTTC.

Written as DNA, the CDR3 is TGTGCCAGCGCCCCTGGCAGGGGTGACTATGGCTACACCTTC. Residues: CASAPGRGDYGYTF. The genes are TRBV7-3 and TRBJ1-2, with D tentatively TRBD1 (6 bases). Germline CDR1 is SGHTA and CDR2 is FQGTGA. CDR3 size: 14 residues. Trimming took off 8 bases at V and 3 bases at J, with 16 bases between the two ends.

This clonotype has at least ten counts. The CDR3 reads CASSLDGNNQPQHF. For the CDR3, the DNA is TGTGCCAGCAGCCTAGACGGTAACAATCAGCCCCAGCATTTT. This sequence joins TRBV12-3 or TRBV12-4 and TRBJ1-5; D ambiguous. This CDR3 contains 14 residues. Trimming pared 6 bases from V and 3 bases from J, leaving 12 bases between.

DNA for the CDR3: TGCGCCAGCAGCTTGATCGGAAGCCTTACTACGGGGGGCTACACCTTC. Amino acid sequence: CASSLIGSLTTGGYTF. J is TRBJ1-2 and V is TRBV5-1; D call uncertain. CDR1 is SGHRS, CDR2 YFSETQ, per germline. V lost 1 base, J lost 8 bases, and 21 bases lay in between. The CDR3 has 16 amino acids. Combining the CDR3 with reference TRBV5-1 and TRBJ1-2 gives the whole variable domain KAGVTQTPRYLIKTRGQQVTLSCSPISGHRSVSWYQQTPGQGLQFLFEYFSETQRNKGNFPGRFSGRQFSNSRSEMNVSTLELGDSALYLCASSLIGSLTTGGYTFGSGTRLTVV.

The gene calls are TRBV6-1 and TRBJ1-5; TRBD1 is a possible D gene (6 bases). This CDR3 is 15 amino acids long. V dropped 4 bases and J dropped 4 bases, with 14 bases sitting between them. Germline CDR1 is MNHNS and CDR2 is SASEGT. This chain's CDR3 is CASSVDRGQNQPQHF. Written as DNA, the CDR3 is TGTGCCAGCAGTGTAGATCGGGGGCAGAATCAGCCCCAGCATTTT.

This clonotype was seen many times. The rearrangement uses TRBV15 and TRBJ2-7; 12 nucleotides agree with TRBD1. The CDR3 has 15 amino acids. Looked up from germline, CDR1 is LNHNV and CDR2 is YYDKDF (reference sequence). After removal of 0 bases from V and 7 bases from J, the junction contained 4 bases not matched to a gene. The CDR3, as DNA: TGTGCCACCAGCAGAGAGGGACAGGGGGCTTGGGAGCAGTACTTC. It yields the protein CATSREGQGAWEQYF.

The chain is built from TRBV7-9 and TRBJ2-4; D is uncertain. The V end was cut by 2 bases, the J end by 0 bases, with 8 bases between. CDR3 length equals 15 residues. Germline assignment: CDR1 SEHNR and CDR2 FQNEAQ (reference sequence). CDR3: CASSLPELAKNIQYF. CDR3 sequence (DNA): TGTGCCAGCAGCTTACCTGAGCTAGCCAAAAACATTCAGTACTTC. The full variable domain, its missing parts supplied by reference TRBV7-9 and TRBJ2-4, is DTGVSQNPRHKITKRGQNVTFRCDPISEHNRLYWYRQTLGQGPEFLTYFQNEAQLEKSRLLSDRFSAERPKGSFSTLEIQRTEQGDSAMYLCASSLPELAKNIQYFGAGTRLSVL.

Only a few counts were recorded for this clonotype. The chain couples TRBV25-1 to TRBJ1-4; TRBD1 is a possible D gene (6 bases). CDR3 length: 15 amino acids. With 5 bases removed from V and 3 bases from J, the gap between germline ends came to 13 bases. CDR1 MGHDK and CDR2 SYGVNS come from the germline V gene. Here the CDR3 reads CASSKLGTPNEKLFF. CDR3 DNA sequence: TGTGCCAGCAGTAAACTCGGGACACCTAATGAAAAACTGTTTTTT.

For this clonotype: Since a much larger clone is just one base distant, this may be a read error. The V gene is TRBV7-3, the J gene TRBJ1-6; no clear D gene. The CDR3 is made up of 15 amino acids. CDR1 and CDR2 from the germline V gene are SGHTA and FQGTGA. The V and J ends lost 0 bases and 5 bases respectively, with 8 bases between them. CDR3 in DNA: TGTGCCAGCAGCTTAACGGGCACGGATAATTCACCCCTCCACTTT. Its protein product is CASSLTGTDNSPLHF.

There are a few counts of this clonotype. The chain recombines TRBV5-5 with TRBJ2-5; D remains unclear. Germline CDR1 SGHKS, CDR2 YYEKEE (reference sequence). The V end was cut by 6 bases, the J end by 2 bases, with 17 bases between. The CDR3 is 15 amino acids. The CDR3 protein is CASTTSRASQETQYF. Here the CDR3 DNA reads TGTGCCAGCACCACATCCCGGGCTTCTCAAGAGACCCAGTACTTC.

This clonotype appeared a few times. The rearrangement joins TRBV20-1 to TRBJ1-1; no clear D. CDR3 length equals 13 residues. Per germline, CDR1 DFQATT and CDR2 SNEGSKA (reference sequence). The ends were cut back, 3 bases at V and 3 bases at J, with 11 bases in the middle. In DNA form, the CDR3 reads TGCAGTGCTAGTGGGAGGGCGGACACTGAAGCTTTCTTT. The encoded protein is CSASGRADTEAFF.

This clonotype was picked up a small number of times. Written as DNA, the CDR3 is TGCGCCAGCAGCTTGGCCGGGCCCTACAGGGGGGGGAACACTGAAGCTTTCTTT. Translating gives CASSLAGPYRGGNTEAFF. V and J are TRBV5-1 and TRBJ1-1, with TRBD1 matching 8 bases. CDR1 is SGHRS and CDR2 is YFSETQ in the germline V gene. V trimming: 0 bases; J trimming: 1 base; junction bases outside the gene matches: 11. The CDR3 extends over 18 amino acids.

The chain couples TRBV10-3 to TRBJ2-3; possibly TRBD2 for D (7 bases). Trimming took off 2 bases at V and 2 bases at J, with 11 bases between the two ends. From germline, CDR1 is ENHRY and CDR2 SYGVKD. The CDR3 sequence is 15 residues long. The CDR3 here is CAISERRGLTDTQYF. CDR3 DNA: TGTGCCATCAGTGAGAGGCGGGGGCTCACAGATACGCAGTATTTT.

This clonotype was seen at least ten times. The CDR3 DNA sequence: TGTGCCAGCAGCTTGCGGACAGGGGAGGTGCATGGCTACACCTTC. Protein product: CASSLRTGEVHGYTF. This chain connects TRBV7-8 to TRBJ1-2; 9 bases line up with TRBD1. The germline V gene has CDR1 SGHVS and CDR2 FQNEAQ. Trimming took 3 bases from V and 6 from J; bases not matched to a gene: 8. CDR3 length: 15 amino acids.